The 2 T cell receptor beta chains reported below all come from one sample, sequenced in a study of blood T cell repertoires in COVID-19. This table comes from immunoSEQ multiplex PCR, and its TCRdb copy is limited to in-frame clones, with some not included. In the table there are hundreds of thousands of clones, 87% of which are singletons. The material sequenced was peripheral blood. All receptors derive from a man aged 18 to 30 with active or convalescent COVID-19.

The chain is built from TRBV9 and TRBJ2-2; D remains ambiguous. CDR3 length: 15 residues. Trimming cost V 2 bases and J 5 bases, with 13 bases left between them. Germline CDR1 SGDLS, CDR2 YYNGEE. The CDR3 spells CASSVGFFLTGELFF. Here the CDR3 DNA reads TGTGCCAGCAGCGTCGGGTTCTTTTTGACCGGGGAGCTGTTTTTT.

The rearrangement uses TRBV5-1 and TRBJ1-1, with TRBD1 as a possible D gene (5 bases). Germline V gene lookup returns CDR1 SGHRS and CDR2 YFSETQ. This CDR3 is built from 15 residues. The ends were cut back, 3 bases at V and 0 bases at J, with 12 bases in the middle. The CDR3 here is CASSSPGGLNTEAFF. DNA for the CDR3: TGCGCCAGCAGCTCACCCGGGGGACTGAACACTGAAGCTTTCTTT.